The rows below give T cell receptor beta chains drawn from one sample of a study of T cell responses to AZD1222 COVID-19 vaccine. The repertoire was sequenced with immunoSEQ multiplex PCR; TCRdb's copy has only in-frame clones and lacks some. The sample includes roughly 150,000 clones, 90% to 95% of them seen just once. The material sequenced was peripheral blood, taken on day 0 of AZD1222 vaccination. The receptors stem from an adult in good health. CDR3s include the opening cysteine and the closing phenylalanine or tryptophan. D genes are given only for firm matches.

CDR3: CATSDFEGSQPQHF; DNA: TGTGCCACCAGTGATTTTGAAGGATCCCAGCCCCAGCATTTT; D: .; length: 14; V: TRBV24-1; J: TRBJ1-5
CDR3: CASSLGTVHGYTF; DNA: TGTGCCAGCAGCCTAGGGACAGTCCACGGCTACACCTTC; D: TRBD1; length: 13; V: TRBV14; J: TRBJ1-2
CDR3: CASSATTVLAEAFF; DNA: TGTGCCAGCAGCGCCACGACTGTCTTGGCTGAAGCTTTCTTT; D: .; length: 14; V: TRBV2; J: TRBJ1-1
CDR3: CASREFMRTEKNYGYTF; DNA: TGTGCCAGCAGAGAATTCATGAGGACCGAGAAGAACTATGGCTACACCTTC; D: .; length: 17; V: TRBV27; J: TRBJ1-2
CDR3: CASVGETSNQPQHF; DNA: TGTGCCAGCGTCGGGGAAACGAGCAATCAGCCCCAGCATTTT; D: .; length: 14; V: TRBV28; J: TRBJ1-5
CDR3: CASSTGNTIYF; DNA: TGTGCCAGCAGTACTGGAAACACCATATATTTT; D: .; length: 11; V: TRBV3-1/TRBV3-2; J: TRBJ1-3
CDR3: CASSLVVAEHNEQFF; DNA: TGTGCCAGCAGCTTAGTAGTGGCGGAACACAATGAGCAGTTCTTC; D: .; length: 15; V: TRBV11-3; J: TRBJ2-1
CDR3: CSASLLQETQYF; DNA: TGCAGTGCTAGTTTGCTCCAGGAGACCCAGTACTTC; D: .; length: 12; V: TRBV20-1; J: TRBJ2-5
CDR3: CAALTVLNTEAFF; DNA: TGTGCCGCCCTCACAGTACTGAACACTGAAGCTTTCTTT; D: .; length: 13; V: TRBV10-3; J: TRBJ1-1
CDR3: CASSDSRAGGLRISEQFF; DNA: TGTGCCAGCAGTGACTCGAGGGCGGGGGGACTAAGGATTAGTGAGCAGTTCTTC; D: TRBD2; length: 18; V: TRBV6-4; J: TRBJ2-1
CDR3: CASSRDGNSGNTIYF; DNA: TGTGCCAGCAGCCGCGACGGGAACTCTGGAAACACCATATATTTT; D: .; length: 15; V: TRBV6-5; J: TRBJ1-3
CDR3: CASSQEAEIPNSPLHF; DNA: TGCGCCAGCAGCCAAGAAGCGGAAATACCTAATTCACCCCTCCACTTT; D: .; length: 16; V: TRBV4-1; J: TRBJ1-6
CDR3: CASSLTRGRSTYEQYF; DNA: TGCGCCAGCAGCTTGACCCGAGGCAGGTCGACCTACGAGCAGTACTTC; D: .; length: 16; V: TRBV5-1; J: TRBJ2-7
CDR3: CASSYSLGSYEQYF; DNA: TGTGCCAGCAGTTACTCTCTGGGGTCCTACGAGCAGTACTTC; D: .; length: 14; V: TRBV6-2/TRBV6-3; J: TRBJ2-7
CDR3: CASSQEFVGESMNTEAFF; DNA: TGTGCCAGCAGCCAAGAATTCGTCGGGGAAAGCATGAACACTGAAGCTTTCTTT; D: .; length: 18; V: TRBV3-1/TRBV3-2; J: TRBJ1-1
CDR3: CASSPGQGAYEQYF; DNA: TGCGCCAGCAGCCCGGGACAGGGGGCCTACGAGCAGTACTTC; D: TRBD1; length: 14; V: TRBV5-1; J: TRBJ2-7
CDR3: CASSLKGRYEQYF; DNA: TGTGCCAGCAGCTTGAAAGGGAGATACGAGCAGTACTTC; D: .; length: 13; V: TRBV5-6; J: TRBJ2-7
CDR3: CASRPGTGNSNQPQHF; DNA: TGTGCCAGCAGACCGGGGACAGGGAATAGCAATCAGCCCCAGCATTTT; D: TRBD1; length: 16; V: TRBV28; J: TRBJ1-5
CDR3: CASSALGNTEAFF; DNA: TGTGCCAGCAGCGCATTGGGAAACACTGAAGCTTTCTTT; D: .; length: 13; V: TRBV25-1; J: TRBJ1-1
CDR3: CASSLGEISANTQYF; DNA: TGTGCCAGCAGCCTCGGGGAGATAAGCGCAAATACGCAGTATTTT; D: .; length: 15; V: TRBV7-2; J: TRBJ2-3
CDR3: CASSPSTGGQEQYF; DNA: TGTGCCAGCTCACCGTCGACAGGGGGCCAAGAGCAGTACTTC; D: TRBD1; length: 14; V: TRBV18; J: TRBJ2-7
CDR3: CATTELDPSYEQYF; DNA: TGCGCCACCACCGAGCTGGACCCTAGCTACGAGCAGTACTTC; D: .; length: 14; V: TRBV5-1; J: TRBJ2-7
CDR3: CASSTGTGGIEAFF; DNA: TGCGCCAGCAGCACCGGGACAGGGGGTATTGAAGCTTTCTTT; D: TRBD1; length: 14; V: TRBV5-1; J: TRBJ1-1
CDR3: CASSYVRQETQYF; DNA: TGTGCCAGCAGTTACGTCAGGCAAGAGACCCAGTACTTC; D: .; length: 13; V: TRBV6-5; J: TRBJ2-5
CDR3: CASSRMGQEQFF; DNA: TGTGCCAGCAGTAGAATGGGCCAGGAGCAGTTCTTC; D: .; length: 12; V: TRBV6-5; J: TRBJ2-1
CDR3: CAWTLGLVLNEQFF; DNA: TGTGCCTGGACACTTGGACTAGTTTTGAATGAGCAGTTCTTC; D: TRBD2; length: 14; V: TRBV30; J: TRBJ2-1
CDR3: CASSVQGGGQPQHF; DNA: TGCGCCAGCAGCGTACAGGGGGGTGGGCAGCCCCAGCATTTT; D: TRBD1; length: 14; V: TRBV5-1; J: TRBJ1-5
CDR3: CAISGANYGYTF; DNA: TGTGCCATCTCAGGGGCTAACTATGGCTACACCTTC; D: .; length: 12; V: TRBV24-1; J: TRBJ1-2